These 4 T cell receptor beta chains originate from one sample sequenced in a study of regulatory T cells in long-lasting Graves disease. Regarding time point: persistent/refractory GD, antithyroid drugs over 5 years with positive TRAb. The authors made the TCR library using RNA they extracted from PBMCs. For TCR beta, libraries came from iRepertoire HTBI primers and Arm-PCR of CDR3 regions. Via MiXCR, TCRdb re-called the multiplex PCR reads, giving one row per CDR3 protein. Of roughly 450,000 distinct CDR3 sequences listed, less than 25% are singletons. The source was peripheral blood mononuclear cells (PBMCs), collected when the disease was refractory, from a patient treated with antithyroid drugs. The receptors come from a female donor with Graves disease.

The table lists this clonotype with many counts. The V call is TRBV20-1, the J call TRBJ2-7; a possible D gene is TRBD1 (6 bases). The germline V gene has CDR1 DFQATT and CDR2 SNEGSKA (reference sequence). The V end lost 5 bases, the J end lost 8 bases, and 13 bases lay between the germline ends. This CDR3 is built from 11 residues. CDR3 loop: CSAAQGVKQYF. CDR3 DNA sequence: TGCAGTGCTGCACAGGGTGTCAAGCAGTACTTC.

This clonotype has a count of ten or more. The genes are TRBV2 and TRBJ2-2; 7 bases match TRBD1. Germline V gives CDR1 SNHLY, CDR2 FYNNEI. CDR3 length equals 15 residues. Unmatched junction bases numbered 8, after V lost 7 bases and J lost 3 bases. CDR3 residues: CASNTGASHTGELFF. The CDR3 nucleotides read TGTGCCAGCAACACAGGGGCGAGCCACACCGGGGAGCTGTTTTTT. Together with reference TRBV2 and TRBJ2-2, the CDR3 gives the full variable domain: EPEVTQTPSHQVTQMGQEVILRCVPISNHLYFYWYRQILGQKVEFLVSFYNNEISEKSEIFDDQFSVERPDGSNFTLKIRSTKLEDSAMYFCASNTGASHTGELFFGEGSRLTVL.

This clonotype was seen ten or more times. The chain uses TRBV11-2 and TRBJ2-2; D may be TRBD1 or TRBD2 (5 bases each). The CDR3 is 15 amino acids. Germline CDR1 SGHAT, CDR2 FQNNGV. Trimming took off 5 bases at V and 5 bases at J, with 15 bases between the two ends. The DNA for the CDR3 is TGTGCCAGCAGCCAACGGGACCTAACAACCGGGGAGCTGTTTTTT. Its translation is CASSQRDLTTGELFF.

CDR3 sequence reads: CASSSEREPYNEQFF. The DNA for the CDR3 is TGTGCCAGCAGTTCGGAGCGGGAGCCCTACAATGAGCAGTTCTTC. The V and J genes are TRBV28 and TRBJ2-1; TRBD2 agrees at 8 bases. The V and J ends lost 4 bases and 2 bases, in that order; junction bases with no gene match: 4. Germline CDR1 and CDR2: MDHEN and SYDVKM. This CDR3 has 15 residues.